Sequencing of this TCR beta chain was carried out in a study of CD8 T cells in Susac syndrome. Sequencing of TCR beta drew on CD8+ and CD4+ T cells from blood. Trimming shortened V by 2 bases and J by 2 bases, and 7 bases separated the two germline ends. This CDR3 region has 13 residues. Germline lookup yields CDR1 MNHEY and CDR2 SVGEGT. Roughly 0.45 to 1 ug RNA was reverse transcribed with random hexamers. TCRdb used MiXCR to reprocess the immunoSEQ multiplex PCR reads, holding one entry per CDR3 protein. The sample contains 200,000 or so distinct CDR3 sequences, about 95% of which appear only once. Sequenced: CD4+ T cells from PBMCs. V gene TRBV6-2 or TRBV6-3 combines with J gene TRBJ2-7; D not certain. This sequence originates from a human donor with multiple sclerosis. The CDR3 spells CASSYPDPYEQYF. DNA for the CDR3: TGTGCCAGCAGTTACCCGGACCCCTACGAGCAGTACTTC.